This T cell receptor (beta chain) was retrieved from a study of T cell responses to AZD1222 COVID-19 vaccine. Study-level background: Second-dose recipients at about 4 or about 12 weeks were treated as one pooled group.

The CDR3 consists of 13 residues. The V and J ends lost 5 bases and 4 bases respectively, with 11 bases between them. Repertoires were generated with immunoSEQ multiplex PCR, while TCRdb's copy carries only in-frame clones and drops some. The sample shows about 120,000 clones, just under 90% of them seen only once. Study-level results: Spike-specific TCR breadth and depth grew following two AZD1222 doses. Clonal diversity was possibly underestimated, and white British individuals and females predominated among donors.

In the case of this clone: What it binds is not known.

This sequence was found in an adult in good health. The rearrangement links TRBV12-3 or TRBV12-4 to TRBJ1-1; D unresolved. The sequencing here drew on peripheral blood, taken on day 0 of AZD1222 vaccination. The chain's CDR3 is CASSTVPGTEAFF. The CDR3 region has the DNA TGTGCCAGCAGTACAGTACCGGGCACTGAAGCTTTCTTT.